A selection of T cell receptor beta chains follows, all from one sample in a study of CD8 T cells in Susac syndrome. From the immunoSEQ multiplex PCR reads, TCRdb called clonotypes with MiXCR, one entry per CDR3 protein. The repertoire consists of about 150,000 distinct CDR3 sequences, with approximately 96% occurring once and the leading ten covering 0.2% to 0.25%. Source material: CD8+ T cells from PBMCs. The receptors were sampled from a human donor with multiple sclerosis. The CDR3 runs from the conserved cysteine through the conserved F or W. D genes are given only for firm matches. Clone size appears in some rows only: once, few, many, or a class for an expanded clone.

clone size | J gene | V gene | D gene | CDR3 DNA | CDR3 protein
NA | TRBJ2-2 | TRBV29-1 | NA | TGCAGCGTTGCAGGGAACTCGGGCACCGGGGAGCTGTTTTTT | CSVAGNSGTGELFF
once | TRBJ2-2 | TRBV13 | NA | TGTGCCAGCAGCTCGCAGGGGCTCGGCGGGGAGCTGTTTTTT | CASSSQGLGGELFF
NA | TRBJ2-1 | TRBV5-1 | TRBD2 | TGCGCCAGCAGCTTGGCGGCTAGCGGGGGGAATGAGCAGTTCTTC | CASSLAASGGNEQFF
NA | TRBJ1-2 | TRBV20-1 | NA | TGCAGTGCTAGAGATCAGGACGGAGGACCTTTAGCTAACTATGGCTACACCTTC | CSARDQDGGPLANYGYTF
NA | TRBJ1-4 | TRBV27 | NA | TGTGCCAGCAGTCCCTACGTTGCAACTAATGAAAAACTGTTTTTT | CASSPYVATNEKLFF
NA | TRBJ2-2 | TRBV5-1 | NA | TGCGCCAGCAGCTTGGGGCCGAGTAGGACCGGGGAGCTGTTTTTT | CASSLGPSRTGELFF
NA | TRBJ1-2 | TRBV30 | TRBD1 | TGTGCCTGGAGTGCCGGGACAGGGGGCTATGGCTACACCTTC | CAWSAGTGGYGYTF
NA | TRBJ2-2 | TRBV12-3/TRBV12-4 | NA | TGTGCCAGCAGTTCTGTCCTCAGGGAGCTGTTTTTT | CASSSVLRELFF
NA | TRBJ2-6 | TRBV7-9 | NA | TGTGCCAGCAGCTTCCGTGTGGGGGGTACTGGGGCCAACGTCCTGACTTTC | CASSFRVGGTGANVLTF
NA | TRBJ2-7 | TRBV27 | TRBD1 | TGTGCCAGCAGTCAAAATCCCGACAGGGCGTCCTACGAGCAGTACTTC | CASSQNPDRASYEQYF
NA | TRBJ2-3 | TRBV27 | TRBD1 | TGTGCCAGCAGTCCCTACCCGACAGGGCGGGCAGATACGCAGTATTTT | CASSPYPTGRADTQYF
NA | TRBJ2-7 | TRBV30 | NA | TGTGCCTGGAGGGCCGGGGGCGGCCACGAGCAGTACTTC | CAWRAGGGHEQYF
NA | TRBJ1-1 | TRBV30 | NA | TGTGCCTGGAGTGTCTCCATGGCTGAAGCTTTCTTT | CAWSVSMAEAFF
NA | TRBJ2-4 | TRBV27 | NA | TGTGCCAGCAGTTTAGCCAAAAACATTCAGTACTTC | CASSLAKNIQYF
NA | TRBJ1-6 | TRBV12-3/TRBV12-4 | NA | TGTGCCAGCAGGAAAGGGAGTTGGGATAATTCACCCCTCCACTTT | CASRKGSWDNSPLHF
once | TRBJ1-1 | TRBV12-3/TRBV12-4 | NA | TGTGCCAGCACTTTCTCGGGAACCCGCAGGGAAGCTTTCTTT | CASTFSGTRREAFF
NA | TRBJ2-3 | TRBV30 | NA | TGTGCCTGGAGTGTCAACACAGCTAGCACAGATACGCAGTATTTT | CAWSVNTASTDTQYF
NA | TRBJ2-2 | TRBV30 | NA | TGTGCCTGGAGTGTACGAGGGTTAGATGCCGGGGAGCTGTTTTTT | CAWSVRGLDAGELFF
NA | TRBJ1-1 | TRBV27 | NA | TGTGCCAGCAGTTTAAGGCAGAACACTGAAGCTTTCTTT | CASSLRQNTEAFF
NA | TRBJ1-1 | TRBV28 | NA | TGTGCCAGCAGTACTTTGGGGGAGAACACTGAAGCTTTCTTT | CASSTLGENTEAFF
NA | TRBJ2-5 | TRBV27 | TRBD1 | TGTGCCAGCAGTGGCCCGGGACAGGGACTTTCCCAGTACTTC | CASSGPGQGLSQYF
NA | TRBJ2-7 | TRBV2 | NA | TGTGCCAGCGGTGGAGGGGACTACGAGCAGTACTTC | CASGGGDYEQYF
NA | TRBJ1-5 | TRBV6-5 | NA | TGTGCCAGCAGTCTCGACAGGTTGGATGATAGCAATCAGCCCCAGCATTTT | CASSLDRLDDSNQPQHF
NA | TRBJ1-6 | TRBV19 | TRBD1 | TGTGCCAGTAATCGGGACAGCAATTCACCCCTCCACTTT | CASNRDSNSPLHF
NA | TRBJ2-5 | TRBV12-3/TRBV12-4 | TRBD2 | TGTGCCAGCAGTCGAGGACTAGACGACTTTACCCAGTACTTC | CASSRGLDDFTQYF
once | TRBJ2-5 | TRBV7-9 | NA | TGTGCCAGTCGCTTGGGGCTCAGAGAGACCCAGTACTTC | CASRLGLRETQYF
NA | TRBJ2-1 | TRBV7-3 | NA | TGTGCCAGCAGTAACGAGCCCGGGTATGAGCAGTTCTTC | CASSNEPGYEQFF
NA | TRBJ1-5 | TRBV4-1 | TRBD1 | TGCGCCAGCAGCCAAGTTGGGACAGGGGAAGCCCAGCATTTT | CASSQVGTGEAQHF
NA | TRBJ1-1 | TRBV7-2 | NA | TGTGCCAGCAGCTTCAATAGGGACCGAAACACTGAAGCTTTCTTT | CASSFNRDRNTEAFF
NA | TRBJ1-5 | TRBV18 | NA | TGTGCCAGCTCACCCTCCCCGGCAGGGTCCGATCAGCCCCAGCATTTT | CASSPSPAGSDQPQHF
NA | TRBJ1-4 | TRBV29-1 | NA | TGCAGCGTTGAAGGCGGGGAGAATCGTCATGAAAAACTGTTTTTT | CSVEGGENRHEKLFF
once | TRBJ2-1 | TRBV3-1 | NA | TGTGCCAGCAGCCCCGGGACGCGGAATGAGCAGTTCTTC | CASSPGTRNEQFF
NA | TRBJ1-2 | TRBV20-1 | TRBD1 | TGCAGTGCTAGACCTAGGGGGACAGAGTCTAACTATGGCTACACCTTC | CSARPRGTESNYGYTF
NA | TRBJ1-2 | TRBV7-9 | NA | TGTGCCAGCAGCTTTGGGCAGGGAGCTAACTATGGCTACACCTTC | CASSFGQGANYGYTF
NA | TRBJ2-7 | TRBV6-4 | NA | TGTGCCAGCAGTCGGACACCAAACTACGAGCAGTACTTC | CASSRTPNYEQYF
NA | TRBJ2-5 | TRBV11-2 | NA | TGTGCCAGCAGCTTAAGCGAGGCAGTACAAGAGACCCAGTACTTC | CASSLSEAVQETQYF
NA | TRBJ1-5 | TRBV5-6 | NA | TGTGCCAGCAGCTCCGGACAGATATTAGGCCAGCCCCAGCATTTT | CASSSGQILGQPQHF
NA | TRBJ2-1 | TRBV7-3 | NA | TGTGCCAGCAGCGAACTCGGCGGATACTCCTACAATGAGCAGTTCTTC | CASSELGGYSYNEQFF
once | TRBJ1-5 | TRBV23-1 | TRBD1 | TGCGCCAACACAGGGGGCAAGGCTAGATCGCCCCAGCATTTT | CANTGGKARSPQHF
NA | TRBJ2-1 | TRBV20-1 | NA | TGCAGTGCCCCGGGGGAGTTTGTCTACAATGAGCAGTTCTTC | CSAPGEFVYNEQFF
NA | TRBJ2-7 | TRBV13 | TRBD1 | TGTGCCAGCAGCTACCCGGGACAGGCATACGAGCAGTACTTC | CASSYPGQAYEQYF
NA | TRBJ2-3 | TRBV13 | NA | TGTGCCAGCAGCAAATTTCCGTCGGACCCGGAAGGGACAGATACGCAGTATTTT | CASSKFPSDPEGTDTQYF
NA | TRBJ2-5 | TRBV7-9 | NA | TGTGCCAGCAGCTTAGGAGGACAGCGTCTCGAGACCCAGTACTTC | CASSLGGQRLETQYF
once | TRBJ2-7 | TRBV7-8 | NA | TGTGCCAGCAGCTCGGGATTGAACGAGCAGTACTTC | CASSSGLNEQYF
NA | TRBJ2-3 | TRBV27 | TRBD2 | TGTGCCAGCGGTCTTCCGGGGGGGTGGGCAGATACGCAGTATTTT | CASGLPGGWADTQYF
NA | TRBJ2-7 | TRBV12-3/TRBV12-4 | TRBD1 | TGTGCCAGCACCATAGACAGGGTGGGTTACGAGCAGTACTTC | CASTIDRVGYEQYF
NA | TRBJ1-1 | TRBV20-1 | NA | TGCAGTGCTAAAAGTGACCAGGAATTGAACACTGAAGCTTTCTTT | CSAKSDQELNTEAFF
NA | TRBJ2-7 | TRBV27 | TRBD1 | TGTGCCAGCAGTTTTCGGACAGGTGGGGACGAGCAGTACTTC | CASSFRTGGDEQYF
NA | TRBJ1-2 | TRBV15 | TRBD1 | TGTGCCACCAGCAGAGATTGGACAGGGCGGAATGGCTACACCTTC | CATSRDWTGRNGYTF
NA | TRBJ1-1 | TRBV27 | NA | TGTGCCAGCAGTTTAGTCCCAGGGTCCCGTGGGGACACTGAAGCTTTCTTT | CASSLVPGSRGDTEAFF
NA | TRBJ2-1 | TRBV12-5 | TRBD2 | TGTGCTAGTGGCCGCCCGGGACTAGAGAGCTCCTACAATGAGCAGTTCTTC | CASGRPGLESSYNEQFF
NA | TRBJ2-3 | TRBV6-5 | NA | TGTGCCAGCCGCCAGCGGAGAAGCACAGATACGCAGTATTTT | CASRQRRSTDTQYF
NA | TRBJ1-1 | TRBV30 | TRBD1 | TGTGCCTGGAGGTCCACAGGGGGAATCGTCACTGAAGCTTTCTTT | CAWRSTGGIVTEAFF
NA | TRBJ1-1 | TRBV5-4 | NA | TGTGCCAGCAGCTTGAAACAGGGAGGCACTGAAGCTTTCTTT | CASSLKQGGTEAFF
NA | TRBJ1-1 | TRBV20-1 | NA | TGCAGTGCGCCGGGGGCTGGCACTGAAGCTTTCTTT | CSAPGAGTEAFF
NA | TRBJ2-7 | TRBV7-9 | NA | TGTGCCACCCGAAGGACGGAAGCTACCTACGAGCAGTACTTC | CATRRTEATYEQYF
NA | TRBJ2-6 | TRBV19 | NA | TGTGCCATTCGGAGTGGGGCCAACGTCCTGACTTTC | CAIRSGANVLTF
NA | TRBJ2-3 | TRBV5-1 | NA | TGCGCCAGCAGCTTGGCGGGGTACACAGATACGCAGTATTTT | CASSLAGYTDTQYF
NA | TRBJ2-5 | TRBV20-1 | TRBD2 | TGCAGTGCCGGGACTAGCGGGGAAGAGACCCAGTACTTC | CSAGTSGEETQYF